Shown below are 17 T cell receptor beta chains from a single sample sequenced in a study of cytomegalovirus exposure and HLA in healthy donors. This PCR relied on a set of 60 Vbeta primers and 13 Jbeta primers. Generated by immunoSEQ multiplex PCR, the TCRdb table keeps only in-frame clones and is missing some. This sample lists around 40,000 clones; its ten largest clones have under 8%. The sample comprised PBMCs. The receptors were sampled from a man in his thirties or forties in good health and CMV-seronegative.

V and J are TRBV6-4 and TRBJ1-5; D not resolved. There are 14 residues in the CDR3. CDR1 and CDR2 (germline): MRHNA, SNTAGT. V was cut by 3 bases and J by 6 bases, with 12 bases left in between. In nucleotides, the CDR3 is TGTGCCAGCAGTGATGACGGGGTGGGTCAGCCCCAGCATTTT. It translates to CASSDDGVGQPQHF.

V and J are TRBV5-1 and TRBJ1-4; 7 bases line up with TRBD1. CDR1 and CDR2 from the germline V gene are SGHRS and YFSETQ. Trimming took 3 bases from V and 8 from J; bases not matched to a gene: 7. The CDR3 is 14 residues long. The CDR3 loop is CASSSGQAGEKLFF. The CDR3 coding sequence is TGCGCCAGCAGCTCAGGACAGGCCGGGGAAAAACTGTTTTTT.

CDR3 coding DNA: TGTGCCAGCAGCGTAGGCTTTCGAGTTCCCTACGAGCAGTACTTC. Translated: CASSVGFRVPYEQYF. The chain joins TRBV9 to TRBJ2-7; D gene ambiguous. The germline CDR1 and CDR2 sequences are SGDLS and YYNGEE. The ends were cut back, 0 bases at V and 2 bases at J, with 12 bases in the middle. The CDR3 contains 15 residues.

The rearrangement links TRBV6-5 to TRBJ2-3; tentatively, D is TRBD2 (6 bases). Trimming took 0 bases from V and 3 from J, leaving 10 bases between them. CDR3 length: 15 amino acids. Germline assignment: CDR1 MNHEY and CDR2 SVGAGI. CDR3 protein: CASSYSAGRTDTQYF. DNA for the CDR3: TGTGCCAGCAGTTACTCGGCAGGGAGGACAGATACGCAGTATTTT.

This chain joins TRBV6-5 and TRBJ2-7; TRBD1 agrees at 8 bases. The germline gives CDR1 MNHEY, CDR2 SVGAGI. This CDR3 has 12 amino acids. The ends lost 4 bases at V and 9 bases at J; junction bases unmatched: 5. This CDR3 reads CASSSPGQGQYF. CDR3 in DNA: TGTGCCAGCAGTTCCCCCGGACAGGGGCAGTACTTC.

This chain links TRBV6-5 with TRBJ2-5; 9 bases line up with TRBD1. In germline, CDR1 is MNHEY, CDR2 SVGAGI. V shed 6 bases and J 4 bases; nucleotides not matched to a gene: 6. CDR3 size: 14 residues. The CDR3 spells CASRGTGRRETQYF. CDR3 DNA sequence: TGTGCCAGCAGGGGGACAGGGCGGCGAGAGACCCAGTACTTC.

The V and J genes are TRBV6-5 and TRBJ2-7, with 11 bases that match TRBD1. J was trimmed by 1 base and V by 4 bases; bases with no gene match: 3. The germline CDR1 and CDR2 sequences are MNHEY and SVGAGI. CDR3 size: 15 residues. CDR3 coding DNA: TGTGCCAGCAGTTGGGGGACAGGGGGATCCTACGAGCAGTACTTC. The encoded protein is CASSWGTGGSYEQYF.

The chain employs TRBV29-1 and TRBJ2-2; possible D gene TRBD2, 6 bases. V was pared by 8 bases and J by 3 bases, with 10 bases between. Germline CDR1 and CDR2: SQVTM and ANQGSEA. The CDR3 is 12 residues long. The CDR3 sequence: CSLGTDTGELFF. The CDR3 bases are TGCAGCCTAGGGACTGACACCGGGGAGCTGTTTTTT.

This rearrangement joins TRBV10-1 to TRBJ1-1, with 7 positions matching TRBD1. The germline gives CDR1 WNHNN, CDR2 SYGVQD (reference sequence). With V trimmed by 4 bases and J by 4 bases, 3 bases remained unmatched. The CDR3 has 13 residues. The CDR3 DNA reads as TGCGCCAGCAGTGGACAGGGTCTCACTGAAGCTTTCTTT. Translating it yields CASSGQGLTEAFF.

The chain couples TRBV11-2 to TRBJ1-1, with D possibly matching TRBD1 (6 bases). The germline gives CDR1 SGHAT, CDR2 FQNNGV. V lost 1 base to trimming and J lost 1 base, with 7 bases between them. The CDR3 spans 14 residues. CDR3: CASSLVTGNTEAFF. In DNA, the CDR3 is TGTGCCAGCAGCTTAGTGACAGGGAACACTGAAGCTTTCTTT. Together with reference TRBV11-2 and TRBJ1-1, the CDR3 gives the full variable domain: EAGVAQSPRYKIIEKRQSVAFWCNPISGHATLYWYQQILGQGPKLLIQFQNNGVVDDSQLPKDRFSAERLKGVDSTLKIQPAKLEDSAVYLCASSLVTGNTEAFFGQGTRLTVV.

This chain links TRBV9 with TRBJ1-1; possible D gene TRBD1, 5 bases. The germline V gene encodes CDR1 SGDLS and CDR2 YYNGEE. CDR3 length equals 14 residues. Trimming took 3 bases from V and 2 from J, leaving 11 bases between them. The CDR3 nucleotides are TGTGCCAGCAGCGAGACAGTTACTAACACTGAAGCTTTCTTT. Its translation: CASSETVTNTEAFF.

The gene calls are TRBV6-6 and TRBJ1-2; TRBD1 aligns across 9 bases. V dropped 6 bases and J dropped 7; count of bases not matched to a gene: 15. The CDR3 extends over 16 amino acids. CDR1 is MNHNY and CDR2 is SVGAGI in the germline V gene (reference sequence). The CDR3 sequence: CASRGTTRDREGGYTF. DNA of the CDR3: TGTGCCAGCAGAGGGACAACTAGGGACAGGGAGGGTGGCTACACCTTC.

This chain connects TRBV4-3 to TRBJ1-6; 9 nucleotides agree with TRBD1. The CDR3 has 14 amino acids. CDR1 is LGHNA, CDR2 YSLEER, per germline. V gave up 4 bases and J gave up 7 bases; unmatched junction bases: 2. CDR3 protein: CASSRDRVNSPLHF. The CDR3, as DNA: TGCGCCAGCAGCCGGGACAGGGTGAATTCACCCCTCCACTTT.

This chain joins TRBV6-1 and TRBJ2-1; D gene unclear. CDR3 length equals 14 residues. Germline V CDR1 and CDR2: MNHNS, SASEGT. The V end was cut by 6 bases, the J end by 7 bases, with 16 bases between. In DNA form, the CDR3 reads TGTGCCAGCAGGGCCTCACAGCTTAGGAATGAGCAGTTCTTC. Amino acid sequence: CASRASQLRNEQFF.

CDR3 loop: CASSQGGGGNEKLFF. In DNA form, the CDR3 reads TGTGCCAGCAGCCAGGGGGGCGGAGGAAATGAAAAACTGTTTTTT. The V call is TRBV9, the J call TRBJ1-4; 7 bases line up with TRBD1. Losses at the gene ends were 4 bases for V and 5 bases for J; bases not matched to a gene: 8. The CDR3 is made up of 15 amino acids. Looked up from germline, CDR1 is SGDLS and CDR2 is YYNGEE.

The chain couples TRBV4-3 to TRBJ2-1; 9 bases are shared with TRBD1. Germline loops: CDR1 LGHNA, CDR2 YSLEER. Trimming at V came to 5 bases and at J to 8 bases, leaving 10 bases not matched to a gene. This CDR3 has 15 amino acids. CDR3 nucleotides: TGCGCCAGCAGCTCAAGGGGACAGGGCTTTGATGAGCAGTTCTTC. It codes for CASSSRGQGFDEQFF.

The chain uses TRBV25-1 and TRBJ2-1, with D possibly being TRBD2 (5 bases). The CDR3 length is 13 residues. Per germline, CDR1 MGHDK and CDR2 SYGVNS. The germline V and J ends were trimmed by 2 bases and 5 bases, with 7 bases remaining between them. The CDR3: CASSEREDNEQFF. The CDR3 DNA reads as TGTGCCAGCAGTGAACGGGAAGACAATGAGCAGTTCTTC.